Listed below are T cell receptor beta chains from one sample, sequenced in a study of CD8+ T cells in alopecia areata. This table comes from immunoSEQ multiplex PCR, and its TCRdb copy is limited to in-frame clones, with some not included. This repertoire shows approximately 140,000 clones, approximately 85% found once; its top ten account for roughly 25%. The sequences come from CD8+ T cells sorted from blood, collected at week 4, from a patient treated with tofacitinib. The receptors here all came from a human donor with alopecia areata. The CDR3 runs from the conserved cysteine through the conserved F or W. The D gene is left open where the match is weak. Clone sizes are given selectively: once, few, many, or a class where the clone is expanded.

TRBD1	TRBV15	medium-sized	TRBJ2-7	CATSPTPWPGQTYEQYF	TGTGCCACCAGCCCGACGCCCTGGCCGGGACAGACCTACGAGCAGTACTTC
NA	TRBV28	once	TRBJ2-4	CASSPDWNIQYF	TGTGCCAGCAGCCCCGACTGGAACATTCAGTACTTC
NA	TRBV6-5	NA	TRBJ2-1	CASSLVPRGEQFF	TGTGCCAGCAGTCTCGTCCCCCGAGGTGAGCAGTTCTTC
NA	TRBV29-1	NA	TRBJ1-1	CSVVAGNTEAFF	TGCAGCGTTGTGGCTGGGAACACTGAAGCTTTCTTT
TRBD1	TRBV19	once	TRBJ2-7	CASSTPWQGAGEQYF	TGTGCCAGTAGTACCCCGTGGCAGGGGGCGGGGGAGCAGTACTTC
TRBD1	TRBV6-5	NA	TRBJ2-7	CASSYRGTGGYGVF	TGTGCCAGCAGTTACAGAGGGACAGGGGGTTATGGTGTCTTC
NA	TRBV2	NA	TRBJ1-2	CASSEALGHSYGYTF	TGTGCCAGCAGTGAAGCTTTGGGACATTCTTATGGCTACACCTTC
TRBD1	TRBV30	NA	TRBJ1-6	CAWHAGTGNSPLHF	TGTGCCTGGCATGCCGGGACAGGGAACTCACCCCTCCACTTT
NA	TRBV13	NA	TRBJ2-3	CASSSRTTGTDTQYF	TGTGCCAGCAGCTCTCGGACTACCGGCACAGATACGCAGTATTTT
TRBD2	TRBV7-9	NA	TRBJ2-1	CASSPTSGSSYNEQFF	TGTGCCAGCAGCCCGACTAGCGGGAGCTCCTACAATGAGCAGTTCTTC
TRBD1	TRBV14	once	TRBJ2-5	CASSLWTGGGMETQYF	TGTGCCAGCAGCCTATGGACAGGGGGAGGTATGGAGACCCAGTACTTC
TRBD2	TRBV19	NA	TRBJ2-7	CASSPTSGGTYEQYF	TGTGCCAGTAGTCCTACTAGCGGGGGGACCTACGAGCAGTACTTC
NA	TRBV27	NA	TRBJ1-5	CASSLAVDYQPQHF	TGTGCCAGCAGTTTAGCGGTTGACTATCAGCCCCAGCATTTT
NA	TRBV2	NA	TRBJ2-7	CASTRDAGIYEQYF	TGTGCCAGCACCCGGGACGCCGGGATCTACGAGCAGTACTTC
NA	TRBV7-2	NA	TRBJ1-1	CASSLARRRDTEAFF	TGTGCCAGCAGCTTAGCGCGCCGGAGGGACACTGAAGCTTTCTTT
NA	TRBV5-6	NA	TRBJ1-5	CASSSFPEGGQHF	TGTGCCAGCAGCTCGTTCCCGGAGGGGGGTCAGCATTTT
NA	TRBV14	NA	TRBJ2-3	CASSWGDTDTQYF	TGTGCCAGCAGTTGGGGCGACACAGATACGCAGTATTTT
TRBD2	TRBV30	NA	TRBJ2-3	CAWSGLAGVIPTDTQYF	TGTGCCTGGAGTGGCCTAGCGGGGGTCATCCCAACAGATACGCAGTATTTT
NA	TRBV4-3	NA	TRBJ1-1	CASSRGVTIMNTEAFF	TGCGCCAGCAGTAGGGGCGTAACCATCATGAACACTGAAGCTTTCTTT
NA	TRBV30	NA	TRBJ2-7	CAWSVGRESEQYF	TGTGCCTGGAGTGTAGGACGGGAGTCCGAGCAGTACTTC
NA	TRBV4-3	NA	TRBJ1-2	CASSQDRGNDGYTF	TGCGCCAGCAGCCAAGATCGTGGCAACGATGGCTACACCTTC
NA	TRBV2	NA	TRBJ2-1	CASSVRPYNEQFF	TGTGCCAGCAGTGTTCGGCCCTACAATGAGCAGTTCTTC
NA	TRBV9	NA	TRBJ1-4	CASSADSGEKLFF	TGTGCCAGCAGCGCCGATTCAGGTGAAAAACTGTTTTTT
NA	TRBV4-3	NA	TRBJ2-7	CASSQDKDFYEQYF	TGCGCCAGCAGCCAAGATAAGGATTTCTACGAGCAGTACTTC
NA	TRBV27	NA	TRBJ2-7	CASRDIGRAYEQYF	TGTGCCAGCAGAGATATAGGCCGGGCTTACGAGCAGTACTTC
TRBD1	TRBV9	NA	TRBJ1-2	CASSAGQPNGYTF	TGTGCCAGCAGCGCGGGACAGCCCAACGGCTACACCTTC
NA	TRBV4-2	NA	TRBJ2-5	CASSQLVFGDQETQYF	TGTGCCAGCAGCCAATTGGTCTTCGGGGATCAAGAGACCCAGTACTTC
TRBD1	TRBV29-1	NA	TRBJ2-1	CSAPEGTGVQFF	TGCAGCGCCCCTGAGGGGACAGGGGTCCAGTTCTTC
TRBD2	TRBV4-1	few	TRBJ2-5	CASSEWTSGAEETQYF	TGCGCCAGCAGCGAATGGACTAGCGGGGCTGAGGAGACCCAGTACTTC
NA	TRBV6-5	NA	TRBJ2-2	CASSYPGELFF	TGTGCCAGCAGTTACCCCGGGGAGCTGTTTTTT
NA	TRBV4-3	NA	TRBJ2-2	CASSQVGTYTGELFF	TGCGCCAGCAGCCAAGTAGGGACGTACACCGGGGAGCTGTTTTTT
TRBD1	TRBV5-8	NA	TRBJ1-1	CASSLKGTGLNTEAFF	TGTGCCAGCAGCTTAAAGGGGACAGGGTTAAACACTGAAGCTTTCTTT
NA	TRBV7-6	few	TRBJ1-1	CASSPQGYAEAFF	TGTGCCAGCAGCCCCCAAGGTTACGCTGAAGCTTTCTTT